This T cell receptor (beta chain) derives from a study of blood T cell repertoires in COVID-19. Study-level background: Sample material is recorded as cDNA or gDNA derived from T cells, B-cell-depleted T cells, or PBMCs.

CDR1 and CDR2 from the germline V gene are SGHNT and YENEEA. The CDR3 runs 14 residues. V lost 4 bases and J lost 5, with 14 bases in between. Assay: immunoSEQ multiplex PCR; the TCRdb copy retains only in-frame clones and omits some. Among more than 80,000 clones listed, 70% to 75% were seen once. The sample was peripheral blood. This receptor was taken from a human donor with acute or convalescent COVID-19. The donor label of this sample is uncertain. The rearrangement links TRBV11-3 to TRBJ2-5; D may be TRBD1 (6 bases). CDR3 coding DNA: TGTGCCAGCAGCTCACACTACAGGGATGAGACCCAGTACTTC. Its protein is CASSSHYRDETQYF.